In this sample, the clone carrying this T cell receptor (beta chain) turned up many times. The antigen remains undetermined. This sample is part of a study of CD8 T cells in ankylosing spondylitis. Study-wide findings and caveats: Disease-linked clones reportedly concentrated significantly in matched ankylosing spondylitis synovial fluid. A TCR beta motif made of about 8 highly homologous variants seemed typical of ankylosing spondylitis blood. CD8+ cells made up the disease-linked clones, which were relatively rare in peripheral blood.

TCR beta libraries were made by quantitative 5'-RACE with molecular barcodes. MiXCR was run by TCRdb on the 5' RACE reads, yielding one entry per CDR3 protein. The sample records some 840,000 distinct CDR3 sequences, 12% being singletons. The material sequenced was blood, either unsorted or a sorted T cell fraction (not recorded which). The origin of this receptor is a male donor with ankylosing spondylitis.

The CDR3 loop reads CASSFKGLYDYGYTF. As DNA, the CDR3 is TGTGCCAGCAGTTTCAAAGGGTTGTACGACTATGGCTACACCTTC. The chain uses TRBV27 and TRBJ1-2; no firm D call. Trimming stripped 3 bases from V and 3 bases from J, with 14 bases between. The CDR3 extends over 15 amino acids. The V gene's germline CDR1 is MNHEY and CDR2 SMNVEV (reference sequence).